The text below deals with one TCR beta chain. Assay: immunoSEQ multiplex PCR; the TCRdb copy retains only in-frame clones and omits some. The sample lists about 140,000 clones; around four fifths were seen once. The data were taken from a study of blood T cell repertoires in COVID-19. The sample consisted of PBMCs or T cells enriched from blood (not recorded which). The clonotype was recovered from a woman aged 40 to 50 who had recovered from COVID-19.

CDR3 nucleotide sequence: TGTGCCACCGGACTGGGGGCAGTGACAGATACGCAGTATTTT. It codes for CATGLGAVTDTQYF. The V call is TRBV2, the J call TRBJ2-3; a possible D gene is TRBD1 (6 bases). The germline V and J ends were trimmed by 10 bases and 3 bases, with 17 bases remaining between them. Germline loops: CDR1 SNHLY, CDR2 FYNNEI. The CDR3 runs to 14 residues.